These T cell receptor beta chains were read from a single sample in a study of vaccination and CD4 T cells after COVID-19. The antigens of these receptors remain unknown. TCRdb called the PCR reads again in MiXCR, with one record for every CDR3 protein. The data show about 25,000 distinct CDR3 sequences, roughly 58% seen once. Sample: CD4+ T cells from blood, cultured in vitro. The receptors stem from a human donor who had recovered from COVID-19. CDR3s include the opening cysteine and the closing phenylalanine or tryptophan. The D gene is left open where the match is weak. Size values are once, few and many counts, or a class for expanded clones, and some rows have none.

.,TRBV19,.,15,TRBJ1-6,CASSIGPGLNSPLHF,TGTGCCAGTAGTATAGGGCCAGGATTAAATTCACCCCTCCACTTT
.,TRBV4-3,.,16,TRBJ1-1,CASSQGLGVRNTEAFF,TGCGCCAGCAGCCAAGGCTTGGGGGTCAGGAACACTGAAGCTTTCTTT
few,TRBV7-3,TRBD1,13,TRBJ1-1,CASSGQGNTEAFF,TGTGCCAGCAGCGGACAGGGGAACACTGAAGCTTTCTTT
.,TRBV20-1,.,13,TRBJ1-1,CSASQEVETEAFF,TGCAGTGCTAGTCAGGAGGTGGAAACTGAAGCTTTCTTT
once,TRBV5-1,TRBD2,16,TRBJ2-7,CASSRVSGIRSYEQYF,TGCGCCAGCAGCAGGGTTAGCGGGATTCGGTCCTACGAGCAGTACTTC
.,TRBV11-3,TRBD1,15,TRBJ2-2,CASSLAGQGSGELFF,TGTGCCAGCAGCTTAGCGGGACAGGGATCCGGGGAGCTGTTTTTT
few,TRBV7-2,TRBD1,14,TRBJ1-2,CASSLGTGTYGYTF,TGTGCCAGCAGCTTAGGGACAGGGACTTATGGCTACACCTTC
few,TRBV6-1,TRBD1,14,TRBJ1-5,CAARTGLGNQPQHF,TGTGCCGCCCGGACAGGGTTAGGGAATCAGCCCCAGCATTTT
.,TRBV11-3,TRBD2,15,TRBJ2-5,CASGISGVYQETQYF,TGTGCCAGCGGGATTAGCGGGGTGTACCAAGAGACCCAGTACTTC
few,TRBV20-1,.,11,TRBJ1-2,CSGSGEAGYTF,TGCAGTGGCTCGGGGGAGGCTGGCTACACCTTC
once,TRBV4-3,.,15,TRBJ2-7,CASSQEPSATYEQYF,TGCGCCAGCAGCCAAGAGCCTAGCGCGACCTACGAGCAGTACTTC
.,TRBV20-1,.,12,TRBJ1-1,CSARQGETEAFF,TGCAGTGCTAGACAGGGAGAAACTGAAGCTTTCTTT
.,TRBV11-2,.,15,TRBJ2-2,CASSLDRGGTGELFF,TGTGCCAGCAGCTTAGATCGGGGTGGAACCGGGGAGCTGTTTTTT
.,TRBV11-2,TRBD1,16,TRBJ2-7,CASSGLTGKGPYEQYF,TGTGCCAGCAGCGGACTGACAGGGAAGGGCCCCTACGAGCAGTACTTC
.,TRBV20-1,TRBD2,18,TRBJ2-3,CSARRLAGGPFSTDTQYF,TGCAGTGCTAGGAGGCTAGCGGGAGGACCGTTTTCCACAGATACGCAGTATTTT
.,TRBV7-8,TRBD1,15,TRBJ1-2,CASSSPGQGADGYTF,TGTGCCAGCAGCTCTCCGGGACAGGGGGCAGATGGCTACACCTTC
.,TRBV19,TRBD1,18,TRBJ1-5,CASSPRTGGPMGNQPQHF,TGTGCCAGTTCTCCAAGGACAGGGGGCCCAATGGGCAATCAGCCCCAGCATTTT
.,TRBV20-1,TRBD2,16,TRBJ2-5,CSARPSGLAGEETQYF,TGCAGTGCTAGGCCCTCTGGACTAGCGGGAGAAGAGACCCAGTACTTC
.,TRBV9,.,13,TRBJ2-7,CASSPDTSYEQYF,TGTGCCAGCAGCCCGGACACCTCCTACGAGCAGTACTTC
.,TRBV6-2/TRBV6-3,TRBD2,18,TRBJ2-1,CASSYSTGSGSSYNEQFF,TGTGCCAGCAGTTACTCGACGGGTAGCGGGAGCTCCTACAATGAGCAGTTCTTC
.,TRBV20-1,TRBD1,13,TRBJ1-5,CSARQGAVQPQHF,TGCAGTGCTAGACAGGGGGCTGTCCAGCCCCAGCATTTT
.,TRBV7-2,.,13,TRBJ1-5,CASSLGLNQPQHF,TGTGCCAGCAGCTTGGGCCTAAATCAGCCCCAGCATTTT
few,TRBV2,.,13,TRBJ1-5,CASTKDNNQPQHF,TGTGCCAGCACGAAAGATAACAATCAGCCCCAGCATTTT
few,TRBV18,TRBD1,16,TRBJ1-1,CASSLGKTGPNTEAFF,TGTGCCAGCTCCCTCGGGAAGACAGGGCCCAACACTGAAGCTTTCTTT
.,TRBV11-1,TRBD2,13,TRBJ2-1,CASSYRGGTEQFF,TGTGCCAGCAGCTACCGGGGGGGAACTGAGCAGTTCTTC
.,TRBV27,TRBD2,18,TRBJ2-1,CASSRWLAGGSSYNEQFF,TGTGCCAGCAGTAGGTGGCTAGCGGGGGGAAGCTCCTACAATGAGCAGTTCTTC
.,TRBV30,.,13,TRBJ1-1,CAWSVSSYTEAFF,TGTGCCTGGAGTGTCAGCAGCTACACTGAAGCTTTCTTT
.,TRBV20-1,.,12,TRBJ1-2,CSSGPTNYGYTF,TGCAGTTCCGGGCCTACCAACTATGGCTACACCTTC
.,TRBV6-5,.,14,TRBJ1-5,CASSYGDSNQPQHF,TGTGCCAGCAGTTACGGGGACAGCAATCAGCCCCAGCATTTT
.,TRBV7-8,.,15,TRBJ2-2,CASSLGAQLRAELFF,TGTGCCAGCAGCTTAGGAGCCCAGCTTAGGGCGGAGCTGTTTTTT
.,TRBV7-7,.,14,TRBJ2-3,CASSLGQWSGTQYF,TGTGCTAGCAGCTTAGGACAGTGGTCCGGTACGCAGTATTTT
.,TRBV7-9,TRBD2,15,TRBJ2-7,CASSPGGSSIYEQYF,TGTGCCAGCAGCCCGGGAGGGTCCTCGATCTACGAGCAGTACTTC
.,TRBV11-3,TRBD1,16,TRBJ1-1,CASSWTGTDPSGEAFF,TGTGCCAGCAGCTGGACCGGGACAGACCCCAGCGGTGAAGCTTTCTTT
few,TRBV20-1,.,14,TRBJ1-5,CSARGRVTNQPQHF,TGCAGTGCTAGAGGCCGGGTCACCAATCAGCCCCAGCATTTT
.,TRBV7-8,.,15,TRBJ1-1,CASSPGRTMNTEAFF,TGTGCCAGCAGCCCCGGAAGGACTATGAACACTGAAGCTTTCTTT
.,TRBV15,TRBD1,17,TRBJ1-5,CATSGGQGLYSNQPQHF,TGTGCCACCAGCGGGGGACAGGGGCTTTATAGCAATCAGCCCCAGCATTTT
.,TRBV6-4,.,13,TRBJ2-1,CASSDVGSYEQFF,TGTGCCAGCAGTGACGTGGGGAGTTATGAGCAGTTCTTC
few,TRBV6-2/TRBV6-3,TRBD1,15,TRBJ1-2,CASSYQDRGYYGYTF,TGTGCCAGCAGTTACCAGGACAGGGGGTACTATGGCTACACCTTC
.,TRBV6-2/TRBV6-3,.,14,TRBJ2-7,CASSTWGPSGEQYF,TGTGCCAGCAGTACCTGGGGCCCATCGGGGGAGCAGTACTTC